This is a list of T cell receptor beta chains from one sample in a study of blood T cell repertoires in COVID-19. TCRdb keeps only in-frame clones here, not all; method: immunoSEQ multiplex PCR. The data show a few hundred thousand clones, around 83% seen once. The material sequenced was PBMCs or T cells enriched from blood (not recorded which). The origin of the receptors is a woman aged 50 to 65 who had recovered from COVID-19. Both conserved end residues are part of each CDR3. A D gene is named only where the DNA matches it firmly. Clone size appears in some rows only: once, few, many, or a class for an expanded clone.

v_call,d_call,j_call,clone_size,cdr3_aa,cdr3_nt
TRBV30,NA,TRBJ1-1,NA,CAWDIENTEAFF,TGTGCCTGGGACATCGAGAACACTGAAGCTTTCTTT
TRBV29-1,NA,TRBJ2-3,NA,CSFHAPGRAGDTQYF,TGCAGCTTCCATGCCCCGGGACGCGCGGGGGATACGCAGTATTTT
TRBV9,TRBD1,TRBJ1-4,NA,CASSAGTGGGGANEKLFF,TGTGCCAGCAGCGCCGGGACAGGGGGCGGTGGGGCTAATGAAAAACTGTTTTTT
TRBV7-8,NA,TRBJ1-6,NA,CASSLDRDNSPLHF,TGTGCCAGCAGCTTAGATCGCGATAATTCACCCCTCCACTTT
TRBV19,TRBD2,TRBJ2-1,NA,CASSISGAGGVSYNEQFF,TGTGCCAGTAGTATCTCGGGGGCGGGGGGCGTCTCCTACAATGAGCAGTTCTTC
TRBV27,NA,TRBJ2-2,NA,CASSWGGASGELFF,TGTGCCAGCAGTTGGGGGGGGGCCTCCGGGGAGCTGTTTTTT
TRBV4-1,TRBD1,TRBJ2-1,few,CASSHRLGDSYEQFF,TGCGCCAGCAGCCATAGGTTGGGGGACAGCTATGAGCAGTTCTTC
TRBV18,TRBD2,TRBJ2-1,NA,CASSPPGLAYNEQFF,TGTGCCAGCTCACCACCGGGACTAGCATACAATGAGCAGTTCTTC
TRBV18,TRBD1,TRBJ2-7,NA,CASSPAIAGQVGQYF,TGTGCCAGCTCACCAGCGATAGCCGGACAGGTTGGGCAGTACTTC
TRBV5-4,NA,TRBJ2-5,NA,CASSLNEETQYF,TGTGCCAGCAGCTTGAATGAGGAGACCCAGTACTTC
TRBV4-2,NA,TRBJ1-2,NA,CASAGLTYGYTF,TGTGCCAGCGCGGGACTGACGTATGGCTACACCTTC
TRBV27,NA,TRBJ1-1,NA,CASRRAPGGLNTEAFF,TGTGCCAGCAGGCGAGCTCCTGGGGGCTTGAACACTGAAGCTTTCTTT
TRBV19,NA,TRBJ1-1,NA,CASYSQVGGTEAFF,TGTGCCAGTTACTCTCAAGTAGGGGGAACTGAAGCTTTCTTT
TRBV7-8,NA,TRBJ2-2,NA,CASSLGRVRELFF,TGTGCCAGCAGCTTAGGACGGGTTAGGGAGCTGTTTTTT